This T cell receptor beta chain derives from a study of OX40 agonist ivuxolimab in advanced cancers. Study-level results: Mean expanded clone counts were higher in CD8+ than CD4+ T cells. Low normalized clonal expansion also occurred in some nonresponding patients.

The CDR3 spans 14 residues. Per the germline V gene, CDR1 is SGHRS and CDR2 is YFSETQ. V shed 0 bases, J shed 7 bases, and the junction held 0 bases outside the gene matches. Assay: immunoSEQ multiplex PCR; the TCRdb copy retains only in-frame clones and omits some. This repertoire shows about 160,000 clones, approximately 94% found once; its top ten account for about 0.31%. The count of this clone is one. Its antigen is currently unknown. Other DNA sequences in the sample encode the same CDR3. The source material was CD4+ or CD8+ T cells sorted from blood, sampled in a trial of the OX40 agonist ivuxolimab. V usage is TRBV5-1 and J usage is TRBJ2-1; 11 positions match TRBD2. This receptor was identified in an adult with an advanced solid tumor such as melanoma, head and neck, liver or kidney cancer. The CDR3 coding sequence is TGCGCCAGCAGCTTGGGGACTAGCGGGAATGAGCAGTTCTTC. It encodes CASSLGTSGNEQFF.